The 13 T cell receptor beta chains reported below all come from one sample, sequenced in a study of post-analysis software for immune sequencing data. Study observations and caveats: Patients had higher frequencies than controls of about 5 TRBV segments, including TRBV5-6, TRBV5-1 and TRBV20-1.

Their antigens are not known. The authors incorporated unique molecular identifiers into the TCR beta cDNA libraries. TCRdb reanalysed the PCR reads using MiXCR and keeps one entry per CDR3 protein. The table includes 600,000 to 700,000 distinct CDR3 sequences, more than 50% detected once. What was sequenced was blood. The receptors were sampled from a girl aged 2-10 years with multiple sclerosis.

V usage is TRBV12-3 or TRBV12-4 and J usage is TRBJ2-5, with 8 bases that match TRBD2. The CDR3 sequence is 14 residues long. The V and J ends lost 3 bases and 3 bases, in that order; junction bases with no gene match: 3. In nucleotides, the CDR3 is TGTGCCAGCAGTTTGGGGGGACTAGAAGAGACCCAGTACTTC. Amino acid sequence: CASSLGGLEETQYF.

Of note for this clonotype: Possible read error: a much larger clone is one base away. The rearrangement links TRBV29-1 to TRBJ2-5; TRBD2 is a possible D gene (6 bases). Germline CDR1 and CDR2: SQVTM and ANQGSEA. Deletions cut 7 bases from V and 11 bases from J, with 23 bases between. This CDR3 has 13 residues. The CDR3, as DNA: TGCAGCGGGGGGGACCGAGACATCCATGAGCAGTACTTC. It specifies CSGGDRDIHEQYF.

The V call is TRBV29-1, the J call TRBJ2-1, with 9 bases fitting TRBD2. Germline-derived CDR1 and CDR2 are SQVTM and ANQGSEA. V was pared by 7 bases and J by 8 bases, with 15 bases of the junction left unmatched. The CDR3 is 15 residues long. The chain's CDR3 is CSEALSGRTVDEQFF. CDR3 nucleotide sequence: TGCAGCGAAGCGCTTAGCGGGAGAACTGTCGATGAGCAGTTCTTC.

The chain joins TRBV7-2 to TRBJ2-5, with 13 bases aligning to TRBD2. The trim removed 5 bases at V and 5 bases at J, leaving 8 bases unmatched. The CDR3 sequence is 16 residues long. Germline V gene lookup returns CDR1 SGHTA and CDR2 FQGNSA. CDR3: CASSLTGLAGVETQYF. The CDR3 coding sequence is TGTGCCAGCAGCCTGACCGGACTAGCGGGAGTGGAGACCCAGTACTTC.

This clonotype was seen a handful of times. The V and J genes are TRBV29-1 and TRBJ2-3, with D perhaps TRBD2 (5 bases). This CDR3 contains 15 residues. V was cut by 2 bases and J by 2 bases, with 14 bases left in between. The germline gives CDR1 SQVTM, CDR2 ANQGSEA. This CDR3 is CSVEPWTGNTDTQYF. In DNA, the CDR3 is TGCAGCGTTGAACCTTGGACTGGAAACACAGATACGCAGTATTTT.

This clonotype was counted a few times. The chain uses TRBV7-2 and TRBJ2-7, with a tentative D call TRBD2 (6 bases). CDR1 SGHTA and CDR2 FQGNSA come from the germline V gene. This CDR3 spans 17 amino acids. The V gene lost 1 base and the J gene lost 0 bases, with 16 bases spanning the gap. The CDR3 loop is CASSLVRSGTYSYEQYF. CDR3 bases: TGTGCCAGCAGCTTAGTCCGTAGCGGAACCTACTCCTACGAGCAGTACTTC. Looking up the rest from reference TRBV7-2 and TRBJ2-7 gives the full variable domain: GAGVSQSPSNKVTEKGKDVELRCDPISGHTALYWYRQSLGQGLEFLIYFQGNSAPDKSGLPSDRFSAERTGGSVSTLTIQRTQQEDSAVYLCASSLVRSGTYSYEQYFGPGTRLTVT.

The chain uses TRBV28 and TRBJ2-3; 10 nucleotides match TRBD1. The CDR3 runs 16 residues. V gave up 2 bases and J gave up 2 bases; unmatched junction bases: 4. Germline loops: CDR1 MDHEN, CDR2 SYDVKM. Here the CDR3 reads CASSLEGQGITDTQYF. Written as DNA, the CDR3 is TGTGCCAGCAGTTTAGAGGGACAGGGGATCACAGATACGCAGTATTTT.

This rearrangement joins TRBV5-6 to TRBJ2-1, with 10 bases matching TRBD1. This CDR3 contains 15 residues. V trimming: 0 bases; J trimming: 7 bases; junction bases outside the gene matches: 4. CDR1 is SGHDT and CDR2 is YYEEEE in the germline V gene. DNA of the CDR3: TGTGCCAGCAGCTTGGTTGACAGGGGGCTTAATGAGCAGTTCTTC. Translated, it gives CASSLVDRGLNEQFF.

The count of this clonotype is one. The V and J genes are TRBV15 and TRBJ2-3, with 8 bases that match TRBD1. The CDR3 has 16 residues. CDR1 and CDR2 (germline): LNHNV, YYDKDF (reference sequence). V was clipped by 3 bases and J by 3 bases; unmatched bases: 8. The CDR3 nucleotides read TGTGCCACCAGCAGGTCCAGGGGGCTCCATACAGATACGCAGTATTTT. Translating gives CATSRSRGLHTDTQYF.

Ten or more counts support this clonotype. This chain joins TRBV10-1 and TRBJ2-1; either TRBD1 or TRBD2 may supply D (6 bases each). The CDR3 consists of 13 residues. CDR1 WNHNN and CDR2 SYGVQD come from the germline V gene (reference sequence). V was pared by 4 bases and J by 8 bases, with 12 bases between. CDR3 nucleotide sequence: TGCGCCAGCAGTGGGGGGGCGAAGCATGAGCAGTTCTTC. Protein: CASSGGAKHEQFF.

V usage is TRBV4-3 and J usage is TRBJ1-2, with 8 positions matching TRBD1. The CDR3 extends over 17 amino acids. The trim removed 1 base at V and 2 bases at J, leaving 9 bases unmatched. Germline V gene sequence: CDR1 LGHNA, CDR2 YSLEER. The CDR3 DNA reads TGCGCCAGCAGCCAAGTTAGTTCAGGGGGCGCCAACTATGGCTACACCTTC. Translating it yields CASSQVSSGGANYGYTF.

The chain employs TRBV9 and TRBJ2-7; D remains unclear. Germline V gene data show CDR1 as SGDLS and CDR2 as YYNGEE. The ends were cut back, 4 bases at V and 3 bases at J, with 11 bases in the middle. The CDR3 is made up of 13 amino acids. The CDR3 nucleotides read TGTGCCAGCAGCAGAGGAGCAAACTACGAGCAGTACTTC. Translation: CASSRGANYEQYF.

The rearrangement joins TRBV4-3 to TRBJ2-1; 14 nucleotides match TRBD2. Germline assignment: CDR1 LGHNA and CDR2 YSLEER. Unmatched junction bases numbered 2, after V lost 7 bases and J lost 9 bases. The CDR3 is made up of 13 amino acids. This CDR3 reads CASTGLAGGEQFF. The CDR3 coding sequence is TGCGCCAGCACTGGACTAGCGGGGGGTGAGCAGTTCTTC.